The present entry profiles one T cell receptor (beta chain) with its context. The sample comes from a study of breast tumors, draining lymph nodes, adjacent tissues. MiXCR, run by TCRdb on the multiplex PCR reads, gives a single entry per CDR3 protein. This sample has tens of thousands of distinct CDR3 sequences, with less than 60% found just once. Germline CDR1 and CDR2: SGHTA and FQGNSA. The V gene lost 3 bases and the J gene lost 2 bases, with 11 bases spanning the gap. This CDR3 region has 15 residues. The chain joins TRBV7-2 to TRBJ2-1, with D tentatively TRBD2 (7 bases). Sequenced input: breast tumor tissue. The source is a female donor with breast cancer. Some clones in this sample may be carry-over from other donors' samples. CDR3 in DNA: TGTGCCAGCAGCTTCCGGGGGGCTCCCTACAATGAGCAGTTCTTC. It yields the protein CASSFRGAPYNEQFF.